Each of the 31 T cell receptor beta chains below was sequenced from the same sample in a study of CD8 T cells in ankylosing spondylitis (dated by TCRdb to between 2016 and 2019). Library preparation used 5' RACE. The sequencer was an Illumina HiSeq 2500. TCRdb passed the public sequencing reads through fastp at Q25 and MiXCR, retaining productive beta sequences. Rows with one shared CDR3 protein collapse into an entry with the most common genes and DNA. For this sample there are 25,000 to 30,000 distinct CDR3 sequences; roughly 5.3% appear just once. In total, the top ten clones hold around 1.9% of the sample. Sequenced material: blood, either unsorted or a sorted T cell fraction (not recorded which). The receptor set was obtained from a female donor with ankylosing spondylitis or in good health (not recorded which).

This clonotype came up many times. The chain is built from TRBV25-1 and TRBJ1-2; TRBD1 aligns across 7 bases. Germline V gives CDR1 MGHDK, CDR2 SYGVNS. This CDR3 region has 15 residues. Unmatched junction bases numbered 15, after V lost 11 bases and J lost 3 bases. CDR3 residues: CAARPPGQADYGYTF. Here the CDR3 DNA reads TGTGCCGCAAGGCCCCCCGGACAGGCGGACTATGGCTACACCTTC.

A few counts support this clonotype. CDR3 nucleotide sequence: TGTGCCAGCAGCATTACTAGCGGGACGGATGAGCAGTTCTTC. It encodes CASSITSGTDEQFF. The chain employs TRBV9 and TRBJ2-1; TRBD2 aligns across 10 bases. V gave up 4 bases and J gave up 8 bases; unmatched junction bases: 6. Germline CDR1 is SGDLS and CDR2 is YYNGEE. This CDR3 has 14 amino acids.

This clonotype occurred many times. This sequence joins TRBV9 and TRBJ1-6; D is undetermined. The CDR3 runs to 14 residues. The V end lost 2 bases, the J end lost 4 bases, and 7 bases lay between the germline ends. Germline values: CDR1 SGDLS, CDR2 YYNGEE. The CDR3 loop reads CASSVHAYNSPLHF. Here the CDR3 DNA reads TGTGCCAGCAGCGTCCACGCGTATAATTCACCCCTCCACTTT.

In its sample, this clonotype was seen many times. The chain has TRBV9 and TRBJ2-3, with D maybe TRBD1 (5 bases). Per the germline V gene, CDR1 is SGDLS and CDR2 is YYNGEE. V dropped 4 bases and J dropped 6 bases, with 18 bases sitting between them. CDR3 length equals 15 residues. This CDR3 reads CASSSQGQSLDTQYF. The CDR3 DNA sequence: TGTGCCAGCAGCTCCCAGGGCCAAAGCCTCGATACGCAGTATTTT. The full variable domain, in which reference TRBV9 and TRBJ2-3 provide the parts outside the CDR3, is DSGVTQTPKHLITATGQRVTLRCSPRSGDLSVYWYQQSLDQGLQFLIQYYNGEERAKGNILERFSAQQFPDLHSELNLSSLELGDSALYFCASSSQGQSLDTQYFGPGTRLTVL.

This clonotype was seen at least ten times. V is TRBV9 and J is TRBJ2-3; 11 bases line up with TRBD2. With V trimmed by 0 bases and J by 5 bases, 8 bases remained unmatched. The CDR3 length is 17 residues. Germline CDR1 reads SGDLS; CDR2 reads YYNGEE. CDR3 in DNA: TGTGCCAGCAGCGTAGTGGGTAGCGGGGGGGCCGGAGATACGCAGTATTTT. This sequence encodes CASSVVGSGGAGDTQYF.

This clonotype was picked up many times. The chain couples TRBV9 to TRBJ2-1; 9 bases line up with TRBD2. Germline values: CDR1 SGDLS, CDR2 YYNGEE. Trimming at V came to 2 bases and at J to 2 bases, leaving 5 bases not matched to a gene. This CDR3 has 16 residues. The CDR3 DNA is TGTGCCAGCAGCGTGTATAGCGGGAGTACCTACAATGAGCAGTTCTTC. Its translation is CASSVYSGSTYNEQFF.

The rearrangement links TRBV9 to TRBJ2-7; 14 bases align to TRBD2. CDR3 size: 18 residues. Per germline, CDR1 SGDLS and CDR2 YYNGEE. The ends lost 4 bases at V and 6 bases at J; junction bases unmatched: 15. CDR3 sequence reads: CASSPGTSGGSDTGEQYF. The CDR3 bases are TGTGCCAGCAGCCCAGGGACTAGCGGGGGCTCCGACACTGGCGAGCAGTACTTC.

This clonotype was found many times. The chain combines TRBV9 with TRBJ1-1; possibly TRBD1 for D (6 bases). Germline V gene data show CDR1 as SGDLS and CDR2 as YYNGEE. Trimming pared 1 base from V and 5 bases from J, leaving 12 bases between. The CDR3 totals 14 residues. CDR3 region: CASSVRQAGTEAFF. The CDR3 bases are TGTGCCAGCAGCGTAAGACAGGCGGGAACTGAAGCTTTCTTT.

This clonotype showed up many times. The chain links TRBV9 to TRBJ2-1; TRBD2 matches 7 bases. This CDR3 region has 15 residues. The germline gives CDR1 SGDLS, CDR2 YYNGEE. V was clipped by 5 bases and J by 4 bases; unmatched bases: 9. This chain's CDR3 is CASSAVAGVYNEQFF. For the CDR3, the DNA is TGTGCCAGCAGTGCCGTCGCGGGGGTTTACAATGAGCAGTTCTTC.

This clonotype turned up a few times. The CDR3 DNA follows: TGCAGTGCTAGAGGTCAGGGGTCCGACGAGCAGTACTTC. Amino acids: CSARGQGSDEQYF. The chain has TRBV20-1 and TRBJ2-7; D possibly corresponds to TRBD1 (6 bases). Trimming removed 1 base at V and 5 bases at J, with 12 bases between. This CDR3 is built from 13 residues. Germline-derived CDR1 and CDR2 are DFQATT and SNEGSKA (reference sequence).

V is TRBV9 and J is TRBJ2-6; D is uncertain. CDR3 length: 17 amino acids. CDR1 and CDR2 from the germline V gene are SGDLS and YYNGEE. V lost 0 bases and J 0 bases, leaving 10 bases between the germline ends. The CDR3 DNA is TGTGCCAGCAGCGTAGGGGGTCAGACCTCTGGGGCCAACGTCCTGACTTTC. Translating it yields CASSVGGQTSGANVLTF.

Many counts were recorded for this clonotype. The chain combines TRBV9 with TRBJ2-2, with D perhaps matching TRBD1 (6 bases). CDR1 and CDR2 (germline): SGDLS, YYNGEE. The CDR3 has 15 residues. V dropped 4 bases and J dropped 7 bases, with 17 bases sitting between them. CDR3 region: CASSITQGSSGELFF. The DNA for the CDR3 is TGTGCCAGCAGCATCACACAGGGATCTAGCGGGGAGCTGTTTTTT.

This clonotype was detected ten times or more. The rearrangement joins TRBV9 to TRBJ2-7; no firm D call. V lost 0 bases, J lost 2 bases, and 15 bases lay in between. This CDR3 contains 16 residues. In germline, CDR1 is SGDLS, CDR2 YYNGEE. For the CDR3, the DNA is TGTGCCAGCAGCGTAGCCGCGGACCAAACTACCTACGAGCAGTACTTC. It codes for CASSVAADQTTYEQYF.

This clonotype was found many times. The chain joins TRBV9 to TRBJ1-5, with 10 positions matching TRBD1. CDR3 length: 15 residues. J gave up 9 bases and V 4 bases, and 10 bases lay outside the gene matches. CDR1 SGDLS and CDR2 YYNGEE come from the germline V gene. CDR3 protein: CASSFDPGQGTPQHF. The CDR3, as DNA: TGTGCCAGCAGCTTCGACCCGGGACAGGGGACGCCCCAGCATTTT. Complete variable domain (other parts from reference TRBV9 and TRBJ1-5): DSGVTQTPKHLITATGQRVTLRCSPRSGDLSVYWYQQSLDQGLQFLIQYYNGEERAKGNILERFSAQQFPDLHSELNLSSLELGDSALYFCASSFDPGQGTPQHFGDGTRLSIL.

This clonotype was observed many times. This chain uses TRBV9 with TRBJ2-5; D gene unclear. Per germline, CDR1 SGDLS and CDR2 YYNGEE. CDR3 length: 15 residues. The V end lost 3 bases, the J end lost 3 bases, and 15 bases lay between the germline ends. In nucleotides, the CDR3 is TGTGCCAGCAGCGCCCACCAATCAGTCAAAGAGACCCAGTACTTC. Translating it yields CASSAHQSVKETQYF.

This chain links TRBV9 with TRBJ2-1; tentatively, D is TRBD1 or TRBD2 (5 bases each). CDR3 size: 16 residues. Trimming took off 4 bases at V and 4 bases at J, with 18 bases between the two ends. Germline assignment: CDR1 SGDLS and CDR2 YYNGEE. DNA of the CDR3: TGTGCCAGCAGCCCAGGGACGACGGCAGGGTACAATGAGCAGTTCTTC. This sequence encodes CASSPGTTAGYNEQFF.

The chain combines TRBV9 with TRBJ2-5; TRBD2 agrees at 14 bases. V lost 4 bases and J lost 4; bases outside the gene matches: 3. The germline gives CDR1 SGDLS, CDR2 YYNGEE. This CDR3 contains 15 residues. The CDR3 DNA follows: TGTGCCAGCAGCCCAGGACTAGCGGGAGGAGAGACCCAGTACTTC. Translation gives CASSPGLAGGETQYF.

This clonotype came up many times. This chain links TRBV9 with TRBJ1-6; the D gene is possibly TRBD1 (5 bases). The germline CDR1 and CDR2 sequences are SGDLS and YYNGEE. The CDR3 extends over 14 amino acids. V was pared by 3 bases and J by 7 bases, with 11 bases between. The CDR3 DNA follows: TGTGCCAGCAGCGGGGGGTGGGGAAATTCACCCCTCCACTTT. Its translation is CASSGGWGNSPLHF.

This clonotype is deemed medium-sized. This chain joins TRBV9 and TRBJ1-1; TRBD1 is a possible D gene (5 bases). Looked up from germline, CDR1 is SGDLS and CDR2 is YYNGEE. Trimming cost V 3 bases and J 3 bases, with 15 bases left between them. CDR3 length: 15 amino acids. This chain's CDR3 is CASSASPTTDTEAFF. The CDR3 bases are TGTGCCAGCAGCGCAAGCCCAACGACAGACACTGAAGCTTTCTTT.

In this sample, this clonotype turned up many times. The rearrangement links TRBV9 to TRBJ2-3; TRBD1 aligns across 8 bases. The CDR3 extends over 14 amino acids. Trimming took 2 bases from V and 3 from J; bases not matched to a gene: 2. Germline V gene sequence: CDR1 SGDLS, CDR2 YYNGEE. CDR3 amino acids: CASSVQGATDTQYF. CDR3 bases: TGTGCCAGCAGCGTGCAGGGGGCAACAGATACGCAGTATTTT. The variable domain in full, completed from reference TRBV9 and TRBJ2-3, reads DSGVTQTPKHLITATGQRVTLRCSPRSGDLSVYWYQQSLDQGLQFLIQYYNGEERAKGNILERFSAQQFPDLHSELNLSSLELGDSALYFCASSVQGATDTQYFGPGTRLTVL.

Ten or more counts support this clonotype. The rearrangement links TRBV9 to TRBJ2-1; tentative D call: TRBD2 (6 bases). This CDR3 comprises 13 residues. Looked up from germline, CDR1 is SGDLS and CDR2 is YYNGEE. The V end lost 4 bases, the J end lost 4 bases, and 9 bases lay between the germline ends. The CDR3 sequence is CASSQGLYNEQFF. In DNA, the CDR3 is TGTGCCAGCAGCCAGGGACTTTACAATGAGCAGTTCTTC.

This clonotype was detected ten times or more. This chain connects TRBV9 to TRBJ2-6, with TRBD1 identical over 7 bases. In germline, CDR1 is SGDLS, CDR2 YYNGEE. This CDR3 comprises 14 residues. After removal of 6 bases from V and 0 bases from J, the junction contained 0 bases not matched to a gene. CDR3 coding DNA: TGTGCCAGCAAGGGGGCCTCTGGGGCCAACGTCCTGACTTTC. It is translated as CASKGASGANVLTF.

This clonotype showed up just a few times. This chain joins TRBV9 and TRBJ1-5; the D gene is possibly TRBD1 (5 bases). Germline V gene sequence: CDR1 SGDLS, CDR2 YYNGEE. V was shortened by 0 bases and J by 5 bases, with 15 bases between the two germline ends. The CDR3 has 16 amino acids. The DNA of the CDR3 is TGTGCCAGCAGCGTAGGAACAGGAGGGGCTGATCAGCCCCAGCATTTT. Translating gives CASSVGTGGADQPQHF.

This clonotype was counted only a few times. The CDR3 loop reads CASSVRDNNEQFF. In DNA, the CDR3 is TGTGCCAGCAGCGTAAGAGACAACAATGAGCAGTTCTTC. J is TRBJ2-1 and V is TRBV9; D gene ambiguous. Trimming left V 1 base short and J 5 bases short, with 7 bases between. Looked up from germline, CDR1 is SGDLS and CDR2 is YYNGEE. CDR3 length: 13 residues. Variable domain in full (rest from reference TRBV9 and TRBJ2-1): DSGVTQTPKHLITATGQRVTLRCSPRSGDLSVYWYQQSLDQGLQFLIQYYNGEERAKGNILERFSAQQFPDLHSELNLSSLELGDSALYFCASSVRDNNEQFFGPGTRLTVL.

This clonotype occurred many times. CDR3 sequence: CASSVALAGVDEQYF. In nucleotides, the CDR3 is TGTGCCAGCAGCGTAGCTCTAGCGGGAGTCGACGAGCAGTACTTC. V is TRBV9 and J is TRBJ2-7; TRBD2 matches 10 bases. Unmatched junction bases numbered 5, after V lost 0 bases and J lost 5 bases. Germline CDR1 is SGDLS and CDR2 is YYNGEE. This CDR3 has 15 residues.

The chain joins TRBV9 to TRBJ1-1; D might be TRBD1 (5 bases). Trimming stripped 3 bases from V and 4 bases from J, with 10 bases between. Germline V gene sequence: CDR1 SGDLS, CDR2 YYNGEE. The CDR3 is made up of 13 amino acids. The CDR3 DNA is TGTGCCAGCAGCGCAGACAGATCCACTGAAGCTTTCTTT. Residues: CASSADRSTEAFF.

The chain has TRBV9 and TRBJ2-5; D unclear. The CDR3 sequence is 13 residues long. Germline CDR1 SGDLS, CDR2 YYNGEE. V was pared by 4 bases and J by 1 base, with 8 bases between. Here the CDR3 DNA reads TGTGCCAGCAGCATTGGAGTCCAAGAGACCCAGTACTTC. Amino acid sequence: CASSIGVQETQYF.

The table lists this clonotype with a few counts. The rearrangement uses TRBV9 and TRBJ2-2; D not resolved. Germline values: CDR1 SGDLS, CDR2 YYNGEE. This CDR3 is 14 amino acids long. Between the trimmed V and J ends, which lost 4 bases and 6 bases, there was a span of 13 bases. As DNA, the CDR3 is TGTGCCAGCAGCCCTCAATTACTCTCCGGGGAGCTGTTTTTT. It specifies CASSPQLLSGELFF.

In DNA, the CDR3 is TGTGCCAGCAGCGTTAGCCCGTCGGAAGGAGAGACCCAGTACTTC. This translates into CASSVSPSEGETQYF. This sequence joins TRBV9 and TRBJ2-5; D is unclear. Germline loops: CDR1 SGDLS, CDR2 YYNGEE. CDR3 length equals 15 residues. V was trimmed by 2 bases and J by 4 bases, leaving 15 bases between them.

This clonotype ranks as medium-sized. The chain has TRBV9 and TRBJ1-6; no definite D call. Germline values: CDR1 SGDLS, CDR2 YYNGEE. The CDR3 loop spans 13 amino acids. The ends were cut back, 5 bases at V and 7 bases at J, with 10 bases in the middle. In DNA form, the CDR3 reads TGTGCCAGCAGTCCCGCCGGCAATTCACCCCTCCACTTT. It encodes CASSPAGNSPLHF.

The sample holds a few counts of this clonotype. The rearrangement joins TRBV9 to TRBJ2-7, with a tentative D call TRBD1 (6 bases). Germline CDR1 reads SGDLS; CDR2 reads YYNGEE. Trimming stripped 3 bases from V and 4 bases from J, with 14 bases between. This CDR3 has 14 amino acids. CDR3 loop: CASSARRDTYEQYF. CDR3 nucleotide sequence: TGTGCCAGCAGCGCTCGCCGGGACACTTACGAGCAGTACTTC.